A single sample is the source of the 13 T cell receptor beta chains below, sequenced in a study of T cell changes during pregnancy in multiple sclerosis. Data came from immunoSEQ multiplex PCR; TCRdb stores just in-frame clones and leaves some out. Here the sample spans fewer than 70,000 clones, approximately 91% being singletons. The sample was peripheral blood, taken in the third trimester of pregnancy. The receptor set was obtained from a female donor with multiple sclerosis, enrolled in a pregnancy study.

The CDR3 sequence is CASSVAPRGATDTQYF. CDR3 bases: TGTGCCAGCAGCGTAGCCCCCAGGGGGGCCACAGATACGCAGTATTTT. The chain is built from TRBV9 and TRBJ2-3; D might be TRBD1 (7 bases). The CDR3 runs 16 residues. Trimming removed 0 bases at V and 2 bases at J, with 13 bases between. The germline CDR1 and CDR2 sequences are SGDLS and YYNGEE. Filled out from reference TRBV9 and TRBJ2-3, the complete variable domain reads DSGVTQTPKHLITATGQRVTLRCSPRSGDLSVYWYQQSLDQGLQFLIQYYNGEERAKGNILERFSAQQFPDLHSELNLSSLELGDSALYFCASSVAPRGATDTQYFGPGTRLTVL.

The chain employs TRBV6-5 and TRBJ2-5, with D possibly being TRBD2 (7 bases). Trimming left V 6 bases short and J 0 bases short, with 11 bases between. CDR3 length equals 14 residues. CDR1 is MNHEY, CDR2 SVGAGI, per germline. The DNA of the CDR3 is TGTGCCAGCAGGGCGGGGGCGAACCAAGAGACCCAGTACTTC. Translating gives CASRAGANQETQYF.

The chain has TRBV6-1 and TRBJ2-2; D is perhaps TRBD1 (5 bases). The CDR3 sequence is 13 residues long. The germline V gene has CDR1 MNHNS and CDR2 SASEGT. V was clipped by 6 bases and J by 5 bases, with 10 bases between them. CDR3: CASSLKGTGELFF. Written as DNA, the CDR3 is TGTGCCAGCAGCCTAAAGGGGACCGGGGAGCTGTTTTTT.

In this sample, this clone turned up a few times. The rearrangement uses TRBV21-1 and TRBJ2-5; the DNA was not compared with TRBD2, the D call given in the table. TRBV21-1 is classified as a pseudogene. This CDR3 is built from 11 residues. The CDR3 here is CASGNEETQYF. Written as DNA, the CDR3 is TGTGCCAGCGGTAACGAGGAGACCCAGTACTTC.

The chain links TRBV7-3 to TRBJ1-6; D is possibly TRBD1 (5 bases). Germline V gene lookup returns CDR1 SGHTA and CDR2 FQGTGA. V dropped 5 bases and J dropped 10 bases, with 15 bases sitting between them. CDR3 size: 14 residues. The CDR3 region has the DNA TGTGCCAGCAGCCCCACTCCAGGGTCATCACCCCTCCACTTT. Translation gives CASSPTPGSSPLHF. The whole variable domain, remainder taken from reference TRBV7-3 and TRBJ1-6, is GAGVSQTPSNKVTEKGKYVELRCDPISGHTALYWYRQSLGQGPEFLIYFQGTGAADDSGLPNDRFFAVRPEGSVSTLKIQRTERGDSAVYLCASSPTPGSSPLHFGNGTRLTVT.

The chain links TRBV30 to TRBJ2-7; D possibly corresponds to TRBD1 (5 bases). V was trimmed by 2 bases and J by 5 bases, leaving 16 bases between them. Looked up from germline, CDR1 is GTSNPN and CDR2 is SVGIG (reference sequence). The CDR3 contains 14 residues. The CDR3 loop is CAWSPTRQTDEQYF. As DNA, the CDR3 is TGTGCCTGGAGTCCAACCAGACAGACGGACGAGCAGTACTTC.

The chain employs TRBV5-4 and TRBJ2-7; D gene unclear. Germline V CDR1 and CDR2: SGHNT, YYREEE (reference sequence). This CDR3 contains 15 residues. The V gene lost 0 bases and the J gene lost 1 base, with 11 bases spanning the gap. The CDR3 sequence is CASSLDMSSSYEQYF. The CDR3 nucleotides read TGTGCCAGCAGCTTGGACATGTCAAGTTCCTACGAGCAGTACTTC.

The rearrangement uses TRBV9 and TRBJ2-3; D possibly corresponds to TRBD2 (6 bases). The germline CDR1 and CDR2 sequences are SGDLS and YYNGEE. V lost 3 bases, J lost 8 bases, and 10 bases lay in between. This CDR3 is 12 amino acids long. The CDR3 protein is CASSAQEGTQYF. CDR3 nucleotide sequence: TGTGCCAGCAGCGCCCAGGAGGGTACGCAGTATTTT. Filled out from reference TRBV9 and TRBJ2-3, the complete variable domain reads DSGVTQTPKHLITATGQRVTLRCSPRSGDLSVYWYQQSLDQGLQFLIQYYNGEERAKGNILERFSAQQFPDLHSELNLSSLELGDSALYFCASSAQEGTQYFGPGTRLTVL.

CDR3 loop: CASSLGYVAGDSYEQYF. The CDR3 nucleotides are TGCGCCAGCAGCTTGGGATACGTGGCGGGAGACTCCTACGAGCAGTACTTC. The chain links TRBV5-1 to TRBJ2-7; 7 nucleotides line up with TRBD2. The V gene end was trimmed by 0 bases and the J gene end by 0 bases; junction bases not matched to a gene: 9. This CDR3 contains 17 residues. Germline V gene lookup returns CDR1 SGHRS and CDR2 YFSETQ.

The chain carries TRBV18 and TRBJ2-5; D is unresolved. Germline values: CDR1 KGHSH, CDR2 LQKENI. V dropped 0 bases and J dropped 5 bases, with 7 bases sitting between them. The CDR3 is 13 residues long. The chain's CDR3 is CASSPPSSETQYF. The CDR3 coding sequence is TGTGCCAGCTCACCACCCTCTTCGGAGACCCAGTACTTC.

V and J are TRBV21-1 and TRBJ2-7; the DNA was not used to check the table's D call, TRBD1. TRBV21-1 counts as a pseudogene. CDR3 length equals 15 residues. The CDR3 region has the DNA TGTGCCAGCAGCTTCCGGGGGACAGCACCTTACGAGCAGTACTTC. Translation: CASSFRGTAPYEQYF.

The chain joins TRBV29-1 to TRBJ2-2; 7 nucleotides align to TRBD2. This CDR3 has 13 amino acids. The ends lost 7 bases at V and 6 bases at J; junction bases unmatched: 8. The V gene's germline CDR1 is SQVTM and CDR2 ANQGSEA. The CDR3 nucleotides read TGCAGCGGGGAGGTGGGGGGGTCCGGGGAGCTGTTTTTT. Encoded protein: CSGEVGGSGELFF.

V and J are TRBV2 and TRBJ1-1; no reliable D call. The CDR3 contains 12 residues. The V gene lost 8 bases and the J gene lost 2 bases, with 9 bases spanning the gap. Germline CDR1 and CDR2: SNHLY and FYNNEI. DNA for the CDR3: TGTGCCAGCTATATAGAAAACACTGAAGCTTTCTTT. This gives the protein CASYIENTEAFF.